Listed below are T cell receptor beta chains from one sample, sequenced in a study of OX40 agonist ivuxolimab in advanced cancers. Profiling relied on immunoSEQ multiplex PCR, and the TCRdb table lists in-frame clones only, not all of them. The sample records 87,000 or so clones, 85% to 90% being singletons. Sequenced here: CD4+ or CD8+ T cells sorted from blood, sampled in a trial of the OX40 agonist ivuxolimab. Receptors originate from an adult with an advanced solid tumor such as melanoma, head and neck, liver or kidney cancer. The CDR3 runs from the conserved cysteine through the conserved F or W. D genes are given only for firm matches. The size of a clone is reported for some rows only, either as once, few or many, or as a class for expanded clones.

clone size: .
J gene: TRBJ1-5
D gene: TRBD1
V gene: TRBV19
CDR3 DNA: TGTGCCAGTAGTTCGCAGGGGGCGGGTCAGCCCCAGCATTTT
CDR3 protein: CASSSQGAGQPQHF

clone size: .
J gene: TRBJ2-5
D gene: .
V gene: TRBV11-3
CDR3 DNA: TGTGCCAGCAGCTTCCGGGACGGCCAAGAGACCCAGTACTTC
CDR3 protein: CASSFRDGQETQYF

clone size: .
J gene: TRBJ2-7
D gene: TRBD2
V gene: TRBV6-1
CDR3 DNA: TGTGCCAGCACCGCGGGACTAGTCATCCACGAGCAGTACTTC
CDR3 protein: CASTAGLVIHEQYF

clone size: few
J gene: TRBJ1-1
D gene: .
V gene: TRBV30
CDR3 DNA: TGTGCCTGGAGTGTAAACACTGAAGCTTTCTTT
CDR3 protein: CAWSVNTEAFF

clone size: .
J gene: TRBJ2-3
D gene: TRBD1
V gene: TRBV5-1
CDR3 DNA: TGCGCCAGCAGCTGGGACAGGGGAGACCACACAGATACGCAGTATTTT
CDR3 protein: CASSWDRGDHTDTQYF

clone size: few
J gene: TRBJ2-3
D gene: .
V gene: TRBV7-2
CDR3 DNA: TGTGCCAGCTTCCGGTCAGATACGCAGTATTTT
CDR3 protein: CASFRSDTQYF

clone size: .
J gene: TRBJ2-1
D gene: TRBD2
V gene: TRBV7-2
CDR3 DNA: TGTGCCAGCAGCTTGGGGACTAGAAATTACAATGAGCAGTTCTTC
CDR3 protein: CASSLGTRNYNEQFF

clone size: .
J gene: TRBJ1-1
D gene: .
V gene: TRBV29-1
CDR3 DNA: TGCAGCGTTGAAGATACGGCAGGTCCCGCAGCTTTCTTT
CDR3 protein: CSVEDTAGPAAFF

clone size: .
J gene: TRBJ2-1
D gene: TRBD1
V gene: TRBV4-1
CDR3 DNA: TGCGCCAGCAGCCAAGAGTCCGCGACAGGGCCCGACAATGAGCAGTTCTTC
CDR3 protein: CASSQESATGPDNEQFF

clone size: once
J gene: TRBJ2-7
D gene: TRBD2
V gene: TRBV10-3
CDR3 DNA: TGTGCCACCTCAAGACTAGCGGAGATCGACGAGCAGTACTTC
CDR3 protein: CATSRLAEIDEQYF

clone size: .
J gene: TRBJ1-5
D gene: .
V gene: TRBV19
CDR3 DNA: TGTGCCAGTAGTATGGGCAGGGATCAGCCCCAGCATTTT
CDR3 protein: CASSMGRDQPQHF

clone size: .
J gene: TRBJ1-3
D gene: .
V gene: TRBV7-2
CDR3 DNA: TGTGCCAGCAGCCTATTTGGAAACACCATATATTTT
CDR3 protein: CASSLFGNTIYF

clone size: .
J gene: TRBJ1-5
D gene: .
V gene: TRBV2
CDR3 DNA: TGTGCCAGCAGTGAAAGGGGCAATCAGCCCCAGCATTTT
CDR3 protein: CASSERGNQPQHF

clone size: few
J gene: TRBJ1-5
D gene: .
V gene: TRBV19
CDR3 DNA: TGTGCCAGTACAGGGGTAGGGCAGCCCCAGCATTTT
CDR3 protein: CASTGVGQPQHF

clone size: .
J gene: TRBJ1-1
D gene: TRBD1
V gene: TRBV10-3
CDR3 DNA: TGTGCCATCAGTGTAACAGGGGCGGGGACTGAAGCTTTCTTT
CDR3 protein: CAISVTGAGTEAFF

clone size: few
J gene: TRBJ1-1
D gene: .
V gene: TRBV6-6
CDR3 DNA: TGTGCCAGCAGATTGAACACTGAAGCTTTCTTT
CDR3 protein: CASRLNTEAFF

clone size: .
J gene: TRBJ2-7
D gene: .
V gene: TRBV11-2
CDR3 DNA: TGTGCCAGCAGCGCCACTAGCGAGCAGTACTTC
CDR3 protein: CASSATSEQYF

clone size: .
J gene: TRBJ1-2
D gene: TRBD1
V gene: TRBV9
CDR3 DNA: TGTGCCAGCAGCCCTAAGACAGGGGACGACTATGGCTACACCTTC
CDR3 protein: CASSPKTGDDYGYTF

clone size: .
J gene: TRBJ1-6
D gene: TRBD1
V gene: TRBV7-2
CDR3 DNA: TGTGCCAGCAGCACCCGGACAGGGGACAATTCACCCCTCCACTTT
CDR3 protein: CASSTRTGDNSPLHF

clone size: .
J gene: TRBJ1-2
D gene: .
V gene: TRBV6-1
CDR3 DNA: TGTGCCAGCAGTGACGCCGGGGGCTATGGCTACACCTTC
CDR3 protein: CASSDAGGYGYTF

clone size: .
J gene: TRBJ2-1
D gene: TRBD2
V gene: TRBV9
CDR3 DNA: TGTGCCAGCAGCGTAGATGAGCGGGAGAGAAATGAGCAGTTCTTC
CDR3 protein: CASSVDERERNEQFF

clone size: .
J gene: TRBJ2-7
D gene: .
V gene: TRBV11-2
CDR3 DNA: TGTGCCAGCAGCTTAGTCAGTCTAAGACAGTACTTC
CDR3 protein: CASSLVSLRQYF

clone size: once
J gene: TRBJ2-1
D gene: .
V gene: TRBV6-6
CDR3 DNA: TGTGCCAGCAGTCTCCCCCCCCAGGAAGAGCAGTTCTTC
CDR3 protein: CASSLPPQEEQFF

clone size: few
J gene: TRBJ2-5
D gene: .
V gene: TRBV7-3
CDR3 DNA: TGTGCCAGCAGCCCTACCCGGGCAGGCGGGGAGACCCAGTACTTC
CDR3 protein: CASSPTRAGGETQYF

clone size: .
J gene: TRBJ2-3
D gene: .
V gene: TRBV4-3
CDR3 DNA: TGCGCCAGCAGCCAAGGCATGGCGGGCCGCAGGGATACGCAGTATTTT
CDR3 protein: CASSQGMAGRRDTQYF

clone size: .
J gene: TRBJ2-1
D gene: TRBD2
V gene: TRBV30
CDR3 DNA: TGTGCCTGGAGTAGGCTAGCGGTGGCGTACAATGAGCAGTTCTTC
CDR3 protein: CAWSRLAVAYNEQFF

clone size: .
J gene: TRBJ1-1
D gene: .
V gene: TRBV5-4
CDR3 DNA: TGTGCCAGCAGCTCACGAGAGTCTGAAGCTTTCTTT
CDR3 protein: CASSSRESEAFF

clone size: .
J gene: TRBJ1-5
D gene: TRBD1
V gene: TRBV7-2
CDR3 DNA: TGTGCCAGCAGCCCTCGGACAGGCGGTCAGCCCCAGCATTTT
CDR3 protein: CASSPRTGGQPQHF

clone size: many
J gene: TRBJ1-2
D gene: .
V gene: TRBV4-1
CDR3 DNA: TGCGCCAGCAGCCAAGAGGACACCGGGCATGGCTACACCTTC
CDR3 protein: CASSQEDTGHGYTF

clone size: .
J gene: TRBJ2-1
D gene: .
V gene: TRBV6-1
CDR3 DNA: TGTGCCAGCAGTGAACGCCGGGGGTGGGAGCAGTTCTTC
CDR3 protein: CASSERRGWEQFF

clone size: .
J gene: TRBJ2-5
D gene: .
V gene: TRBV5-1
CDR3 DNA: TGCGCCAGCAGCTTGGCGGCGGACGAGACCCAGTACTTC
CDR3 protein: CASSLAADETQYF

clone size: .
J gene: TRBJ1-1
D gene: .
V gene: TRBV7-8
CDR3 DNA: TGTGCCAGCAGCTTAGCCCTGAACACTGAAGCTTTCTTT
CDR3 protein: CASSLALNTEAFF

clone size: few
J gene: TRBJ1-6
D gene: .
V gene: TRBV9
CDR3 DNA: TGTGCCAGCAGCTCTCTGGAGGGGCATTCACCCCTCCACTTT
CDR3 protein: CASSSLEGHSPLHF

clone size: .
J gene: TRBJ2-1
D gene: TRBD1
V gene: TRBV19
CDR3 DNA: TGTGCCAGTAGTTCTCCCGGGACAGGGGACGGCAATGAGCAGTTCTTC
CDR3 protein: CASSSPGTGDGNEQFF

clone size: .
J gene: TRBJ2-5
D gene: .
V gene: TRBV5-4
CDR3 DNA: TGTGCCAGCAGTTTCGACAGGTACCAAGAGACCCAGTACTTC
CDR3 protein: CASSFDRYQETQYF

clone size: .
J gene: TRBJ2-2
D gene: .
V gene: TRBV7-2
CDR3 DNA: TGTGCCAGCAGCCCACGGACGGGGACCGGGGAGCTGTTTTTT
CDR3 protein: CASSPRTGTGELFF

clone size: .
J gene: TRBJ1-2
D gene: TRBD1
V gene: TRBV18
CDR3 DNA: TGTGCCAGCTCTCAACAGGGGGCGAAGTATGGCTACACCTTC
CDR3 protein: CASSQQGAKYGYTF

clone size: .
J gene: TRBJ2-3
D gene: .
V gene: TRBV9
CDR3 DNA: TGTGCCAGCAGCGTGAGTCAGGGGGCGGGGGCAGATACGCAGTATTTT
CDR3 protein: CASSVSQGAGADTQYF

clone size: .
J gene: TRBJ2-1
D gene: .
V gene: TRBV9
CDR3 DNA: TGTGCCAGCAGCGTAGTTGGCGGCCGAGGGGGTGAGCAGTTCTTC
CDR3 protein: CASSVVGGRGGEQFF

clone size: .
J gene: TRBJ2-7
D gene: .
V gene: TRBV5-1
CDR3 DNA: TGCGCCAGCCGTCGATCCTCCCACCCCGGGTCTACCTACGAGCAGTACTTC
CDR3 protein: CASRRSSHPGSTYEQYF

clone size: .
J gene: TRBJ2-3
D gene: .
V gene: TRBV2
CDR3 DNA: TGTGCCAGCAGCATTGACCTGTCAGATACGCAGTATTTT
CDR3 protein: CASSIDLSDTQYF

clone size: .
J gene: TRBJ2-1
D gene: TRBD2
V gene: TRBV7-9
CDR3 DNA: TGTGCCAGCAGCTTTCCTAGCGGGGGGCATGGTGAGCAGTTCTTC
CDR3 protein: CASSFPSGGHGEQFF

clone size: .
J gene: TRBJ1-2
D gene: .
V gene: TRBV7-2
CDR3 DNA: TGTGCCAGCAGCTTACTTCGGGACACCCCCCCGGGGGGCTACACCTTC
CDR3 protein: CASSLLRDTPPGGYTF

clone size: once
J gene: TRBJ2-3
D gene: TRBD1
V gene: TRBV9
CDR3 DNA: TGTGCCAGCAGCGCTGGGACAGGGCAGGGCACAGATACGCAGTATTTT
CDR3 protein: CASSAGTGQGTDTQYF

clone size: .
J gene: TRBJ2-5
D gene: TRBD2
V gene: TRBV7-2
CDR3 DNA: TGTGCCAGCAGCCGGACTAACGGGGGGGGACAAGAGACCCAGTACTTC
CDR3 protein: CASSRTNGGGQETQYF

clone size: .
J gene: TRBJ2-7
D gene: .
V gene: TRBV9
CDR3 DNA: TGTGCCAGCAGCGTAGCGTCCCGAGGTAGCGGCACCTACGAGCAGTACTTC
CDR3 protein: CASSVASRGSGTYEQYF

clone size: few
J gene: TRBJ2-7
D gene: .
V gene: TRBV7-2
CDR3 DNA: TGTGCCAGCAGCCCAAAGTACGAGCAGTACTTC
CDR3 protein: CASSPKYEQYF

clone size: .
J gene: TRBJ2-2
D gene: TRBD1
V gene: TRBV5-5
CDR3 DNA: TGTGCCAGCGGCAAGCCCAGGGGGCAGAACACCGGGGAGCTGTTTTTT
CDR3 protein: CASGKPRGQNTGELFF

clone size: .
J gene: TRBJ2-1
D gene: .
V gene: TRBV2
CDR3 DNA: TGTGCCAGCAGTGAGCAAAGGGGGGTAGTTGAGCAGTTCTTC
CDR3 protein: CASSEQRGVVEQFF

clone size: .
J gene: TRBJ1-1
D gene: .
V gene: TRBV5-4
CDR3 DNA: TGTGCCAGCAGCCCGGAGACACTCGTGAGGACTGAAGCTTTCTTT
CDR3 protein: CASSPETLVRTEAFF

clone size: .
J gene: TRBJ2-3
D gene: .
V gene: TRBV7-2
CDR3 DNA: TGTGCCAGCAGCTGGGAGAACACAGATACGCAGTATTTT
CDR3 protein: CASSWENTDTQYF

clone size: .
J gene: TRBJ2-3
D gene: .
V gene: TRBV29-1
CDR3 DNA: TGCAGCGTTGGGGTCAGGCCCACAGATACGCAGTATTTT
CDR3 protein: CSVGVRPTDTQYF

clone size: .
J gene: TRBJ1-4
D gene: TRBD1
V gene: TRBV5-8
CDR3 DNA: TGTGCCAGCAGCAGGGACAGGGGACTCGAAAAACTGTTTTTT
CDR3 protein: CASSRDRGLEKLFF

clone size: .
J gene: TRBJ1-2
D gene: .
V gene: TRBV10-1
CDR3 DNA: TGCGCCAGCAGTGAGCGGCAAAACTATGGCTACACCTTC
CDR3 protein: CASSERQNYGYTF

clone size: .
J gene: TRBJ2-7
D gene: .
V gene: TRBV7-2
CDR3 DNA: TGTGCCAGCAGCGTCGCCCGGGGGCTATACGAGCAGTACTTC
CDR3 protein: CASSVARGLYEQYF

clone size: few
J gene: TRBJ1-6
D gene: TRBD1
V gene: TRBV2
CDR3 DNA: TGTGCCAGCACGCAGGGGGTAGGGTCACCCCTCCACTTT
CDR3 protein: CASTQGVGSPLHF

clone size: many
J gene: TRBJ2-3
D gene: .
V gene: TRBV9
CDR3 DNA: TGTGCCAGCAGCGCCTTAAGGGGGGCAAGCACAGATACGCAGTATTTT
CDR3 protein: CASSALRGASTDTQYF

clone size: .
J gene: TRBJ2-4
D gene: TRBD1
V gene: TRBV7-2
CDR3 DNA: TGTGCCAGCAGCTCTCCGGGACAGGGACCGAACATTCAGTACTTC
CDR3 protein: CASSSPGQGPNIQYF

clone size: .
J gene: TRBJ2-5
D gene: .
V gene: TRBV7-2
CDR3 DNA: TGTGCCAGCAGCTTAGGAGGCTCGTACGGGGAGACCCAGTACTTC
CDR3 protein: CASSLGGSYGETQYF